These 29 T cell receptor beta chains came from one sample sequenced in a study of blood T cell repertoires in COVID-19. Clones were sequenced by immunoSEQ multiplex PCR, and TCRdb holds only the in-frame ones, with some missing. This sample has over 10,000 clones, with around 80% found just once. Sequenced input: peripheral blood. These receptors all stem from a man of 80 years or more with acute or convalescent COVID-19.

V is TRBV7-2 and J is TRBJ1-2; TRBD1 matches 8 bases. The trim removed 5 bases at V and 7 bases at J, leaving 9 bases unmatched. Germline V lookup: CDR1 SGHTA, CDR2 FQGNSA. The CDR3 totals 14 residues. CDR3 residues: CASSGTGGSTGYTF. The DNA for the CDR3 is TGTGCCAGCAGCGGGACAGGAGGATCCACTGGCTACACCTTC.

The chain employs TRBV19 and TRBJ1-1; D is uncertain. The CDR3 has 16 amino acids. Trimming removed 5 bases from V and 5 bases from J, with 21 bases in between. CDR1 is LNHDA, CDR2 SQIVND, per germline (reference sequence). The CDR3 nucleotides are TGTGCCAGTAGTCCTCGTTTGCGGGCTAGATGGACTGAAGCTTTCTTT. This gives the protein CASSPRLRARWTEAFF.

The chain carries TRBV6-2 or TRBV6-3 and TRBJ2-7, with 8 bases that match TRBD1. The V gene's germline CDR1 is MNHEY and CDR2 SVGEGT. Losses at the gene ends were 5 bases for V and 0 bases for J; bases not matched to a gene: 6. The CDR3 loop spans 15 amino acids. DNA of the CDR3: TGTGCCAGCAGTGACCGGGACAGGAGCTCCTACGAGCAGTACTTC. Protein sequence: CASSDRDRSSYEQYF.

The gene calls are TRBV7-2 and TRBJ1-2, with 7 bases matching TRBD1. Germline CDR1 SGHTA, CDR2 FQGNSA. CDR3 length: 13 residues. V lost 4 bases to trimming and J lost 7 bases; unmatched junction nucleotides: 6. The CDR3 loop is CASSSAGGIGYTF. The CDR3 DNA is TGTGCCAGCAGCTCGGCAGGGGGAATTGGCTACACCTTC. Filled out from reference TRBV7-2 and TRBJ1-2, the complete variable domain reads GAGVSQSPSNKVTEKGKDVELRCDPISGHTALYWYRQSLGQGLEFLIYFQGNSAPDKSGLPSDRFSAERTGGSVSTLTIQRTQQEDSAVYLCASSSAGGIGYTFGSGTRLTVV.

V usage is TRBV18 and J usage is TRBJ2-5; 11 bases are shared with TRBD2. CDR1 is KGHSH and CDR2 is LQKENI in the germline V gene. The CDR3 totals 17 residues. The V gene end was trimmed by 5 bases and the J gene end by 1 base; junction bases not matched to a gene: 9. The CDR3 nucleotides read TGTGCCAGCTCATCTGCAAAACTAGCGGGGGCCCAAGAGACCCAGTACTTC. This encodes CASSSAKLAGAQETQYF.

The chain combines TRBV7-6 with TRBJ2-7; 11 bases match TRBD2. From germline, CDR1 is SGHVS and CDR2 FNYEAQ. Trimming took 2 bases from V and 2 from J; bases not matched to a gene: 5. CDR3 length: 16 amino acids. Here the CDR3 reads CASSLSPSGGTYEQYF. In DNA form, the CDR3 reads TGTGCCAGCAGCTTATCTCCTAGCGGGGGGACCTACGAGCAGTACTTC. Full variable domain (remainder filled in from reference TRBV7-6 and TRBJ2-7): GAGVSQSPRYKVTKRGQDVALRCDPISGHVSLYWYRQALGQGPEFLTYFNYEAQQDKSGLPNDRFSAERPEGSISTLTIQRTEQRDSAMYRCASSLSPSGGTYEQYFGPGTRLTVT.

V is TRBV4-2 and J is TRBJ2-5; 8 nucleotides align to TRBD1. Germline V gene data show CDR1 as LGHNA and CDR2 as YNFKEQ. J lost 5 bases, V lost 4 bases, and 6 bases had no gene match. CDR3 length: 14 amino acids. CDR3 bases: TGTGCCAGCAGCCCAGGACAGGGCCGGGAGACCCAGTACTTC. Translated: CASSPGQGRETQYF.

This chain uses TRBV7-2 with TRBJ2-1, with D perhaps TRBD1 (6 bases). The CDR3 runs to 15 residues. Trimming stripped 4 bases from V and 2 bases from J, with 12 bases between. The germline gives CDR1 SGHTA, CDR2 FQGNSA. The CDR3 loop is CASSWIWTAYNEQFF. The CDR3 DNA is TGTGCCAGCAGCTGGATCTGGACAGCCTACAATGAGCAGTTCTTC.

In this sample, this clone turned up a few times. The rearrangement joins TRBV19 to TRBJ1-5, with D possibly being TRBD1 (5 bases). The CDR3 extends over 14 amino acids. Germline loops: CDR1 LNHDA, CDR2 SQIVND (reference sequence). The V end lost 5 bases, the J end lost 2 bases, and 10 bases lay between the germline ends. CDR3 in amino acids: CASSPQGRNQPQHF. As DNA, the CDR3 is TGTGCCAGTAGTCCCCAGGGTCGCAATCAGCCCCAGCATTTT.

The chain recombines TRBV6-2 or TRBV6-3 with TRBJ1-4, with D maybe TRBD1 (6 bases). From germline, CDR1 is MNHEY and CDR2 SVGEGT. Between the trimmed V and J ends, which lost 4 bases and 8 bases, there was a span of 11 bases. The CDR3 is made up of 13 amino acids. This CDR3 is CASSSGQQEKLFF. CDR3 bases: TGTGCCAGCAGTTCCGGACAGCAGGAAAAACTGTTTTTT.

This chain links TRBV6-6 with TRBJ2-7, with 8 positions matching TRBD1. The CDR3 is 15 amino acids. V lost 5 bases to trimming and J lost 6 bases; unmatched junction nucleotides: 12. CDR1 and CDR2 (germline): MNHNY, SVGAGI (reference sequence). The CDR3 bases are TGTGCCAGCAGTCCTCAGGGGGCAGACCTGCGCGAGCAGTACTTC. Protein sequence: CASSPQGADLREQYF.

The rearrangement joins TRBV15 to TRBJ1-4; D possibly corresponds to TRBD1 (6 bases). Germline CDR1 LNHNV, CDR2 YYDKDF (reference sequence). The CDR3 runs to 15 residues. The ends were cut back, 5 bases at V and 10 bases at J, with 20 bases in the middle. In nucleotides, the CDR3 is TGTGCCACCAGCCCCCTGGGGGGGGCAGGAACAAAACTGTTTTTT. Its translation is CATSPLGGAGTKLFF.

The CDR3 sequence is CATSSPLGGLVAGELFF. The CDR3 nucleotides read TGTGCCACCAGCAGCCCCCTGGGGGGGCTGGTGGCCGGGGAGCTGTTTTTT. The chain joins TRBV15 to TRBJ2-2; D may be TRBD2 (7 bases). There are 17 residues in the CDR3. V was pared by 3 bases and J by 6 bases, with 20 bases between. Germline V gene sequence: CDR1 LNHNV, CDR2 YYDKDF (reference sequence).

The CDR3 loop reads CASSHGQGPINTIYF. CDR3 in DNA: TGCGCCAGCAGCCATGGACAGGGTCCTATAAACACCATATATTTT. This chain links TRBV5-1 with TRBJ1-3; TRBD1 matches 8 bases. J lost 6 bases, V lost 4 bases, and 9 bases had no gene match. The CDR3 consists of 15 residues. CDR1 is SGHRS and CDR2 is YFSETQ in the germline V gene.

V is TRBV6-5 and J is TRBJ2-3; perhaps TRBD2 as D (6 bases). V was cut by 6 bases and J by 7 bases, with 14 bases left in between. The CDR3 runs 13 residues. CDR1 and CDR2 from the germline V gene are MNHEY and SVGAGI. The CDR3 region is CASRRGLKYTQYF. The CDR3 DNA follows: TGTGCCAGCAGGAGGGGACTCAAATATACGCAGTATTTT.

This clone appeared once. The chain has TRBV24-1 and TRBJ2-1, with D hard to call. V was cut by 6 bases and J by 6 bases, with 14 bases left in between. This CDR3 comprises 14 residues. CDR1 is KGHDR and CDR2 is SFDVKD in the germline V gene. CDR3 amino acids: CATSSVNSGNEQFF. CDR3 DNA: TGTGCCACCAGTTCCGTTAATTCCGGCAATGAGCAGTTCTTC.

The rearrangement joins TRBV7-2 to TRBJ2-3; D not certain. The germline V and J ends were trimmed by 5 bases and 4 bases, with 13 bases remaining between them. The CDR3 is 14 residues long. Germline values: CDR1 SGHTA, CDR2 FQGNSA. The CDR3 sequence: CASSPFLRADTQYF. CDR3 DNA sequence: TGTGCCAGCAGCCCCTTCCTTCGAGCAGATACGCAGTATTTT.

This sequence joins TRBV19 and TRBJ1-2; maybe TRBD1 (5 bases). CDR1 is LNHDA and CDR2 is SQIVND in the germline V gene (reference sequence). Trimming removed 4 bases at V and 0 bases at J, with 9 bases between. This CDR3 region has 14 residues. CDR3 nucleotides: TGTGCCAGTAGTAGCCAGGGCTCTAACTATGGCTACACCTTC. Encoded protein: CASSSQGSNYGYTF.

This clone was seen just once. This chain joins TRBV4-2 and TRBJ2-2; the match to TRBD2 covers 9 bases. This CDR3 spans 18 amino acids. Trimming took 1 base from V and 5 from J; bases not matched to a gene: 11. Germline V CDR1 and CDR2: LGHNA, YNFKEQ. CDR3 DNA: TGTGCCAGCAGCCAAGTACCGGGAGAGCGGGGGGTGACCGGGGAGCTGTTTTTT. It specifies CASSQVPGERGVTGELFF.

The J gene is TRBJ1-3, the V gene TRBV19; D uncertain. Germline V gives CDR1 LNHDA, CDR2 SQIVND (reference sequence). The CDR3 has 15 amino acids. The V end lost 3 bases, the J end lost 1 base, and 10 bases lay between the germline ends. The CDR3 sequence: CASSIFRGSGNTIYF. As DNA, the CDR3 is TGTGCCAGTAGTATCTTCCGAGGATCTGGAAACACCATATATTTT. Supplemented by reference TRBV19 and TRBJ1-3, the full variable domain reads DGGITQSPKYLFRKEGQNVTLSCEQNLNHDAMYWYRQDPGQGLRLIYYSQIVNDFQKGDIAEGYSVSREKKESFPLTVTSAQKNPTAFYLCASSIFRGSGNTIYFGEGSWLTVV.

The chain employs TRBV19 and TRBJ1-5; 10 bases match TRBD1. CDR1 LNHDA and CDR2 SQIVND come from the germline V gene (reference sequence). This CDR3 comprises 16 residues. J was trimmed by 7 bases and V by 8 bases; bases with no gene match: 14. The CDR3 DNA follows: TGTGCCAGTTGGGAGGGACAGGGGCCCTTTAGGCAGCCCCAGCATTTT. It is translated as CASWEGQGPFRQPQHF.

CDR3 residues: CASSLDRGGEKLFF. CDR3 in DNA: TGTGCCAGCAGTTTAGACAGGGGGGGCGAAAAACTGTTTTTT. J is TRBJ1-4 and V is TRBV28; 9 bases are shared with TRBD1. This CDR3 region has 14 residues. Germline trimming cut 2 bases from V and 8 bases from J; bases unmatched to any gene: 3. The V gene's germline CDR1 is MDHEN and CDR2 SYDVKM.

DNA for the CDR3: TGCGCCAGCAGCCCCGACAGGTACCAAGAGACCCAGTACTTC. It yields the protein CASSPDRYQETQYF. This chain connects TRBV5-1 to TRBJ2-5; D is perhaps TRBD1 (6 bases). V was clipped by 4 bases and J by 0 bases, with 10 bases between them. Germline values: CDR1 SGHRS, CDR2 YFSETQ. The CDR3 spans 14 residues.

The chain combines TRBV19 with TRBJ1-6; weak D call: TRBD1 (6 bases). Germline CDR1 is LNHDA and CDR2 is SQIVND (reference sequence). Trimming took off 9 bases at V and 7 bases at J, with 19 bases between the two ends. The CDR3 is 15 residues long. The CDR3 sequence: CASRRDISGNSPLHF. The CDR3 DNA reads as TGTGCCAGCAGACGGGACATCTCAGGGAATTCACCCCTCCACTTT.

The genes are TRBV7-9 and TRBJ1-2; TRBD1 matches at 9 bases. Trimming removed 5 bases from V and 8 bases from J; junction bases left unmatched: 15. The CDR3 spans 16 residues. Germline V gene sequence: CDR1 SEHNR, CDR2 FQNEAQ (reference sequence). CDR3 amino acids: CASSPLRQGVPGGYTF. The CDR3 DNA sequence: TGTGCCAGCAGCCCCCTTAGACAGGGGGTCCCCGGCGGCTACACCTTC.

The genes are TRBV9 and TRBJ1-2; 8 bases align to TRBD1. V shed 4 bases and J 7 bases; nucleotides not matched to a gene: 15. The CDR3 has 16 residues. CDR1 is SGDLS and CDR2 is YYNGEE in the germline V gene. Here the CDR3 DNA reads TGTGCCAGCAGCCTTGACCTTTTTACAGGGGGTGGTGGCTACACCTTC. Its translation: CASSLDLFTGGGGYTF. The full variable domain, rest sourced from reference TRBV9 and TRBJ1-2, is DSGVTQTPKHLITATGQRVTLRCSPRSGDLSVYWYQQSLDQGLQFLIQYYNGEERAKGNILERFSAQQFPDLHSELNLSSLELGDSALYFCASSLDLFTGGGGYTFGSGTRLTVV.

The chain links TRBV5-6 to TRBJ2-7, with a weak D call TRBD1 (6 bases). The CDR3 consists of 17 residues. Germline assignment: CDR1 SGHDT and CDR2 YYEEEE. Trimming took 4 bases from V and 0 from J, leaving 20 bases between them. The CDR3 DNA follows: TGTGCCAGCAGCAAAATCGCGGACAGTACAAACTCCTACGAGCAGTACTTC. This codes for CASSKIADSTNSYEQYF.

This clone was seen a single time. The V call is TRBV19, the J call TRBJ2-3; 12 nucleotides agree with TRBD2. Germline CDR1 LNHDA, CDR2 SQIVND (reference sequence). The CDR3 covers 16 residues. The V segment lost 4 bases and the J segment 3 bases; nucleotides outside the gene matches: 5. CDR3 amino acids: CASSRGLAGPTDTQYF. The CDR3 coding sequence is TGTGCCAGTAGTAGGGGACTAGCGGGCCCTACAGATACGCAGTATTTT. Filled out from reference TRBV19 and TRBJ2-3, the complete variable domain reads DGGITQSPKYLFRKEGQNVTLSCEQNLNHDAMYWYRQDPGQGLRLIYYSQIVNDFQKGDIAEGYSVSREKKESFPLTVTSAQKNPTAFYLCASSRGLAGPTDTQYFGPGTRLTVL.

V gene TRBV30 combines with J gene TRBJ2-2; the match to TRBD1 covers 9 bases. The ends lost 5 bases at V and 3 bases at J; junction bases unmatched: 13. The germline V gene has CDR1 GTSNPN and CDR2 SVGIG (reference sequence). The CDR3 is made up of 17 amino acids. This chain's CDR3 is CAWATGGVLGDTGELFF. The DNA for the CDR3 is TGTGCCTGGGCGACAGGGGGAGTGTTGGGTGACACCGGGGAGCTGTTTTTT.